Listed below are T cell receptor beta chains from one sample, sequenced in a study of cytomegalovirus exposure and HLA in healthy donors. This table comes from immunoSEQ multiplex PCR, and its TCRdb copy is limited to in-frame clones, with some not included. This table has roughly 200,000 clones, roughly 79% appearing once. Sequencing was carried out using PBMCs. All receptors come from a young man in good health and CMV-seronegative. Each CDR3 is given with its conserved first and last residue. The D gene is left open where the match is weak. Part of the rows lack a size; the others show once, few, many or a class for expanded clones.

TRBJ2-6 TRBV10-3 . TRBD2 CAISPGLAGANGANVLTF TGTGCCATCAGTCCGGGACTAGCGGGAGCCAACGGGGCCAACGTCCTGACTTTC
TRBJ1-5 TRBV28 . TRBD1 CASSPDRGNRPQHF TGTGCCAGCAGCCCTGACAGGGGCAATCGGCCCCAGCATTTT
TRBJ2-3 TRBV5-6 . . CASSSSGDTDTQYF TGTGCCAGCAGCTCGAGCGGAGACACAGATACGCAGTATTTT
TRBJ2-3 TRBV28 . TRBD1 CASRPDRGTSTDTQYF TGTGCCAGCAGGCCGGACAGGGGCACTAGCACAGATACGCAGTATTTT
TRBJ1-5 TRBV28 . . CASSLIQPGNQPQHF TGTGCCAGCAGTCTGATCCAACCGGGCAATCAGCCCCAGCATTTT
TRBJ2-7 TRBV9 few . CASSVGHLSSYEQYF TGTGCCAGCAGCGTTGGACACCTGAGCTCCTACGAGCAGTACTTC
TRBJ2-7 TRBV18 . . CASSPNAYEQYF TGTGCCAGCTCACCAAACGCGTACGAGCAGTACTTC
TRBJ1-1 TRBV28 . . CASSAGALNTEAFF TGTGCCAGCAGTGCCGGAGCCCTGAACACTGAAGCTTTCTTT
TRBJ2-1 TRBV5-1 . . CASTPNAISSYNEQFF TGCGCCAGCACCCCCAACGCGATAAGCTCCTACAATGAGCAGTTCTTC
TRBJ2-2 TRBV7-3 few TRBD2 CASSLPGGDNPGELFF TGTGCCAGCAGCTTACCGGGAGGGGATAATCCCGGGGAGCTGTTTTTT
TRBJ1-1 TRBV9 . . CASRAGQLNTEAFF TGTGCCAGCAGAGCCGGACAGCTGAACACTGAAGCTTTCTTT
TRBJ1-4 TRBV28 . TRBD1 CASSSHDRVVKLFF TGTGCCAGCAGTTCCCACGACAGGGTTGTAAAACTGTTTTTT
TRBJ1-2 TRBV11-2 . TRBD1 CASSQGQAYGYTF TGTGCCAGCAGCCAGGGACAGGCCTATGGCTACACCTTC
TRBJ2-3 TRBV11-3 . . CASSPEFPPLTDTQYF TGTGCCAGCAGCCCGGAGTTCCCCCCTCTTACAGATACGCAGTATTTT
TRBJ2-3 TRBV2 . . CASSDPGRGDTQYF TGTGCCAGCAGTGACCCTGGCAGGGGTGATACGCAGTATTTT
TRBJ1-1 TRBV11-2 . . CASSAPGNTEAFF TGTGCCAGCAGCGCTCCGGGGAACACTGAAGCTTTCTTT
TRBJ2-3 TRBV5-1 few TRBD2 CASSLAGGPDTQYF TGCGCCAGCAGTCTAGCGGGAGGGCCGGATACGCAGTATTTT
TRBJ2-7 TRBV7-7 . TRBD2 CASSPGTSGIYEQYF TGTGCCAGCAGCCCAGGGACTAGCGGGATATACGAGCAGTACTTC
TRBJ1-6 TRBV2 . TRBD1 CASSPGQGGSPLHF TGTGCCAGCAGCCCCGGACAGGGCGGGTCACCCCTCCACTTT
TRBJ2-7 TRBV28 . . CASSSERGSTYEQYF TGTGCCAGCAGCTCCGAGAGAGGGTCCACCTACGAGCAGTACTTC